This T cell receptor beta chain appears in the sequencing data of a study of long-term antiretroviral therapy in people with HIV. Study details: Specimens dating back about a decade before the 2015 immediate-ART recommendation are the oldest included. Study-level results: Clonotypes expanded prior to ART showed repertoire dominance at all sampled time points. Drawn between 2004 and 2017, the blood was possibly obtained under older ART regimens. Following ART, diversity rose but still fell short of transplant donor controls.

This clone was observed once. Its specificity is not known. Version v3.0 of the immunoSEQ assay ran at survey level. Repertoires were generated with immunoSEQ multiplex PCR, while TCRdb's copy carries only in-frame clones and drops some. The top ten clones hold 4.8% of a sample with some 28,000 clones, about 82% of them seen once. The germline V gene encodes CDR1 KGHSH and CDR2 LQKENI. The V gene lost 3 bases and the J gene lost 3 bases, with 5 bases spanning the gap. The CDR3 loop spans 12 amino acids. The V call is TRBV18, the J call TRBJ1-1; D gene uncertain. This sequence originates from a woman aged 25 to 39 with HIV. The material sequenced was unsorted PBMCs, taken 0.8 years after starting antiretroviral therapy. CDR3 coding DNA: TGTGCCAGCTCACCGGGTGACACTGAAGCTTTCTTT. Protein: CASSPGDTEAFF. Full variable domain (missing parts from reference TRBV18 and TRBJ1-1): NAGVMQNPRHLVRRRGQEARLRCSPMKGHSHVYWYRQLPEEGLKFMVYLQKENIIDESGMPKERFSAEFPKEGPSILRIQQVVRGDSAAYFCASSPGDTEAFFGQGTRLTVV.